This note documents a single T cell receptor beta chain sequence. The record originates from a study of blood T cell repertoires in COVID-19. Study-level background: Donors in the United States, Italy and Spain gave samples during acute or convalescent COVID-19. The analysed material was cDNA or gDNA that came from T cells, B-cell-depleted T cells, or PBMCs.

Authors' processing steps: How many nucleated cells were present was estimated from reference gene primer amplification. Only in-frame clones appear in the TCRdb table, and some are missing; sequencing was by immunoSEQ multiplex PCR. The DNA was the basis for D and trimming; V, J and clone size are from that table. Of 100,000 to 150,000 clones listed, about nine tenths are singletons. Germline V lookup: CDR1 SNHLY, CDR2 FYNNEI. The trim removed 0 bases at V and 7 bases at J, leaving 10 bases unmatched. The CDR3 loop spans 17 amino acids. The genes are TRBV2 and TRBJ2-1; 9 nucleotides agree with TRBD2. The specimen was peripheral blood. This sequence was found in a man in his forties or fifties with acute or convalescent COVID-19. The CDR3: CASSEALGLARGNEQFF. CDR3 DNA sequence: TGTGCCAGCAGTGAAGCGCTTGGACTAGCGAGAGGGAATGAGCAGTTCTTC.